This TCR beta chain emerged from a study of T cells after yellow fever vaccination. From the 5' RACE reads, TCRdb called clonotypes with MiXCR, one entry per CDR3 protein. The sample yields under 150,000 distinct CDR3 sequences, roughly 8% seen once. This clonotype was detected many times. The sequencing here drew on CD4+ T cells sorted from PBMCs, taken 5 days after the yellow fever booster vaccination. The source of this sequence is a man aged 25-40 years who received the YFV17D yellow fever vaccine.

The CDR3 DNA is TGTGCCACCAGCAGAGGAGGGCTAGCGGGAATTTACGAGCAGTACTTC. It encodes CATSRGGLAGIYEQYF. V usage is TRBV15 and J usage is TRBJ2-7; 9 bases match TRBD2. This CDR3 region has 16 residues. CDR1 is LNHNV and CDR2 is YYDKDF in the germline V gene (reference sequence). Germline trimming cut 1 base from V and 4 bases from J; bases unmatched to any gene: 8.